Following are 18 T cell receptor beta chains from one sample sequenced in a study of blood T cell repertoires in COVID-19. TCRdb's table, derived via immunoSEQ multiplex PCR, lists solely in-frame clones and lacks some. The sample has roughly 70,000 clones, approximately 90% seen once. The sample was peripheral blood. The receptors were sampled from a woman aged 60-75 years with active COVID-19.

The gene calls are TRBV2 and TRBJ2-7; maybe TRBD1 (7 bases). The CDR3 has 12 residues. Trimming stripped 10 bases from V and 5 bases from J, with 15 bases between. Germline-derived CDR1 and CDR2 are SNHLY and FYNNEI. The CDR3 sequence: CANQGGKDEQYF. The CDR3 region has the DNA TGTGCCAACCAGGGGGGAAAGGACGAGCAGTACTTC.

This clone was seen once. The rearrangement links TRBV6-5 to TRBJ2-2; TRBD2 matches 7 bases. CDR1 and CDR2 from the germline V gene are MNHEY and SVGAGI. Trimming at V came to 0 bases and at J to 6 bases, leaving 4 bases not matched to a gene. This CDR3 is 15 amino acids long. The CDR3 sequence: CASSYSRGDAGELFF. CDR3 DNA sequence: TGTGCCAGCAGTTACTCTCGGGGGGACGCCGGGGAGCTGTTTTTT.

This chain links TRBV7-9 with TRBJ1-3; 8 bases fit TRBD1. V was clipped by 3 bases and J by 10 bases; unmatched bases: 14. Germline V gene data show CDR1 as SEHNR and CDR2 as FQNEAQ (reference sequence). The CDR3 runs 16 residues. CDR3 sequence: CASSFGQGFSVGTIYF. DNA for the CDR3: TGTGCCAGCAGCTTCGGACAGGGCTTTTCTGTAGGGACCATATATTTT.

The chain combines TRBV18 with TRBJ2-7, with 7 bases lining up with TRBD1. Losses at the gene ends were 4 bases for V and 0 bases for J; bases not matched to a gene: 9. CDR3 length: 16 residues. Per the germline V gene, CDR1 is KGHSH and CDR2 is LQKENI. This chain's CDR3 is CASSLGTASSSYEQYF. CDR3 coding DNA: TGTGCCAGCTCACTAGGGACAGCTAGTAGCTCCTACGAGCAGTACTTC. The full variable domain, rest sourced from reference TRBV18 and TRBJ2-7, is NAGVMQNPRHLVRRRGQEARLRCSPMKGHSHVYWYRQLPEEGLKFMVYLQKENIIDESGMPKERFSAEFPKEGPSILRIQQVVRGDSAAYFCASSLGTASSSYEQYFGPGTRLTVT.

The chain carries TRBV5-6 and TRBJ2-7; 12 bases are shared with TRBD2. The V segment lost 2 bases and the J segment 5 bases; nucleotides outside the gene matches: 8. CDR1 and CDR2 from the germline V gene are SGHDT and YYEEEE. The CDR3 extends over 16 amino acids. CDR3 sequence: CASSFPLAGGPHEQYF. CDR3 nucleotides: TGTGCCAGCAGCTTTCCTCTAGCGGGAGGGCCCCACGAGCAGTACTTC. The full variable domain, rest sourced from reference TRBV5-6 and TRBJ2-7, is DAGVTQSPTHLIKTRGQQVTLRCSPKSGHDTVSWYQQALGQGPQFIFQYYEEEERQRGNFPDRFSGHQFPNYSSELNVNALLLGDSALYLCASSFPLAGGPHEQYFGPGTRLTVT.

This chain connects TRBV5-1 to TRBJ2-1; 15 bases match TRBD2. There are 17 residues in the CDR3. Germline V gene lookup returns CDR1 SGHRS and CDR2 YFSETQ. With V trimmed by 4 bases and J by 2 bases, 4 bases remained unmatched. The CDR3 DNA follows: TGCGCCAGCAGCCAGGGACTAGCGGGAGGCCCCTACAATGAGCAGTTCTTC. Translation: CASSQGLAGGPYNEQFF.

This clone was detected only once. The chain recombines TRBV18 with TRBJ2-5, with a weak D call TRBD2 (6 bases). The CDR3 spans 13 residues. V was clipped by 3 bases and J by 1 base, with 6 bases between them. CDR1 and CDR2 (germline): KGHSH, LQKENI. CDR3 DNA: TGTGCCAGCTCACCGGGAGGCCAAGAGACCCAGTACTTC. It translates to CASSPGGQETQYF.

V and J are TRBV7-9 and TRBJ2-3, with D possibly being TRBD2 (6 bases). The CDR3 length is 15 residues. With 5 bases removed from V and 6 bases from J, the gap between germline ends came to 18 bases. The germline CDR1 and CDR2 sequences are SEHNR and FQNEAQ (reference sequence). The CDR3 bases are TGTGCCAGCAGCCCCTGGACTATCTCAACGGATACGCAGTATTTT. Amino acids: CASSPWTISTDTQYF.

The J gene is TRBJ2-7, the V gene TRBV2; 8 positions agree with TRBD2. Germline assignment: CDR1 SNHLY and CDR2 FYNNEI. V was pared by 1 base and J by 2 bases, with 7 bases of the junction left unmatched. The CDR3 is made up of 16 amino acids. As DNA, the CDR3 is TGTGCCAGCAGTGAAGGGAGTAGCGGGAATCCCTACGAGCAGTACTTC. Residues: CASSEGSSGNPYEQYF.

The chain links TRBV7-8 to TRBJ2-5, with D tentatively TRBD2 (6 bases). V was pared by 5 bases and J by 2 bases, with 12 bases between. CDR1 SGHVS and CDR2 FQNEAQ come from the germline V gene. The CDR3 spans 14 residues. Here the CDR3 reads CASSPRLGQETQYF. The CDR3 DNA sequence: TGTGCCAGCAGCCCCCGACTAGGACAAGAGACCCAGTACTTC.

The chain employs TRBV19 and TRBJ2-1; TRBD2 matches at 11 bases. V was pared by 4 bases and J by 6 bases, with 11 bases of the junction left unmatched. Germline CDR1 LNHDA, CDR2 SQIVND (reference sequence). The CDR3 length is 17 residues. The CDR3 nucleotides are TGTGCCAGTAGTACCCGGGGGACTAGCGGTTTCGGCAATGAGCAGTTCTTC. This encodes CASSTRGTSGFGNEQFF.

V gene TRBV28 combines with J gene TRBJ2-7, with 7 positions matching TRBD1. Germline V gene lookup returns CDR1 MDHEN and CDR2 SYDVKM. The CDR3 has 14 amino acids. Losses at the gene ends were 7 bases for V and 3 bases for J; bases not matched to a gene: 9. The CDR3 is CASTPRGRLYEQYF. CDR3 DNA: TGTGCCAGCACCCCCAGGGGGAGACTCTACGAGCAGTACTTC. Full variable domain (rest looked up from reference TRBV28 and TRBJ2-7): DVKVTQSSRYLVKRTGEKVFLECVQDMDHENMFWYRQDPGLGLRLIYFSYDVKMKEKGDIPEGYSVSREKKERFSLILESASTNQTSMYLCASTPRGRLYEQYFGPGTRLTVT.

This clone was found once. The V gene is TRBV7-7, the J gene TRBJ2-5; 8 bases map to TRBD1. The germline V gene encodes CDR1 SSHAT and CDR2 FNYEAQ (reference sequence). The CDR3 has 14 residues. J gave up 5 bases and V 5 bases, and 7 bases lay outside the gene matches. CDR3 in amino acids: CASSGDRGRETQYF. The CDR3 DNA is TGTGCCAGCAGCGGTGACAGGGGAAGGGAGACCCAGTACTTC.

The V call is TRBV6-6, the J call TRBJ1-4, with D perhaps matching TRBD1 (5 bases). CDR1 and CDR2 (germline): MNHNY, SVGAGI (reference sequence). V was pared by 6 bases and J by 7 bases, with 9 bases between. The CDR3 consists of 12 residues. CDR3 sequence (DNA): TGTGCCAGCAGGCAGGGCGGTGAAAAACTGTTTTTT. Protein product: CASRQGGEKLFF.

The chain carries TRBV27 and TRBJ2-7, with D maybe TRBD2 (6 bases). CDR3 length: 15 residues. The V and J ends lost 5 bases and 0 bases respectively, with 14 bases between them. Germline loops: CDR1 MNHEY, CDR2 SMNVEV (reference sequence). The DNA of the CDR3 is TGTGCCAGCAGTGGAACGGGGGTTAGCTCCTACGAGCAGTACTTC. Translated: CASSGTGVSSYEQYF.

The chain uses TRBV28 and TRBJ2-2; 8 bases line up with TRBD2. The length of the CDR3 is 15 residues. V lost 3 bases and J lost 3; bases outside the gene matches: 3. Germline CDR1 MDHEN, CDR2 SYDVKM. The CDR3 region has the DNA TGTGCCAGCAGTTTCGGCGGGAGGCACACCGGGGAGCTGTTTTTT. This gives the protein CASSFGGRHTGELFF.

This chain connects TRBV7-9 to TRBJ1-1; 7 nucleotides match TRBD1. Per the germline V gene, CDR1 is SEHNR and CDR2 is FQNEAQ (reference sequence). The CDR3 runs to 15 residues. J lost 1 base, V lost 5 bases, and 7 bases had no gene match. For the CDR3, the DNA is TGTGCCAGCAGCGCGCACAGGGGTCCGAACACTGAAGCTTTCTTT. Amino acid sequence: CASSAHRGPNTEAFF.

The chain links TRBV10-3 to TRBJ2-7, with 9 bases matching TRBD1. CDR3 length: 12 residues. The V and J ends lost 8 bases and 5 bases, in that order; junction bases with no gene match: 4. CDR1 is ENHRY and CDR2 is SYGVKD in the germline V gene. CDR3 protein: CAIGTGGHEQYF. The CDR3 DNA reads TGTGCCATCGGAACAGGGGGCCACGAGCAGTACTTC.